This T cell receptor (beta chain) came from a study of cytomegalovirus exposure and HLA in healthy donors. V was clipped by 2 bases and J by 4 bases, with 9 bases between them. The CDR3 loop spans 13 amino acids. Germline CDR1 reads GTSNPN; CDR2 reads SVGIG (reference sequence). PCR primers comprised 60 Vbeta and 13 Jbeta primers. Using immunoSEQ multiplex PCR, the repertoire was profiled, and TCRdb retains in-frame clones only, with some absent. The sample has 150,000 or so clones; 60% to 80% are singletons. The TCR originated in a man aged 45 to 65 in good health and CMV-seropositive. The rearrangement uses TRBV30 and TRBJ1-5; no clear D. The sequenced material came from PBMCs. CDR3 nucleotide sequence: TGTGCCTGGAGTAGAGAGAGGAATCAGCCCCAGCATTTT. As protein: CAWSRERNQPQHF.